This T cell receptor beta chain was sequenced during a study of T cells in tuberculosis. Study-level information: T cells were selected with CD1B tetramers loaded with glucose monomycolate. Samples predate treatment or fall within its first 7 days.

Profiled with immunoSEQ multiplex PCR; TCRdb holds only in-frame clones, not every one. The repertoire consists of about 37,000 clones, with roughly 90% occurring once and the leading ten covering 2% to 3%. Stated time point: new active TB diagnosis, blood taken before or within 7 days of starting treatment. The V gene lost 5 bases and the J gene lost 3 bases, with 10 bases spanning the gap. CDR1 and CDR2 (germline): MNHEY, SMNVEV (reference sequence). The CDR3 sequence is 13 residues long. This material consisted of PBMCs, taken at tuberculosis diagnosis. This rearrangement joins TRBV27 to TRBJ1-1; TRBD1 might be the D (6 bases). The sequence derives from an adult with tuberculosis. The CDR3 DNA is TGTGCCAGCAGTCCACAGGGTTACACTGAAGCTTTCTTT. Encoded protein: CASSPQGYTEAFF.